The next 28 T cell receptor beta chains were all read from a single sample in a study of T cell responses to AZD1222 COVID-19 vaccine. The protocol was immunoSEQ multiplex PCR, while the TCRdb copy is restricted to in-frame clones and leaves out a portion. In the table there are over 50,000 clones, approximately 80% of which are singletons. The input for sequencing was peripheral blood, taken 28 days after the second AZD1222 dose. These TCRs come from an adult who received the AZD1222 COVID-19 vaccine.

CDR3 loop: CASRATGQETQYF. The CDR3, as DNA: TGTGCCAGCAGGGCGACAGGGCAAGAGACCCAGTACTTC. The chain carries TRBV7-9 and TRBJ2-5; 7 nucleotides agree with TRBD1. This CDR3 contains 13 residues. Germline values: CDR1 SEHNR, CDR2 FQNEAQ (reference sequence). The V segment lost 6 bases and the J segment 2 bases; nucleotides outside the gene matches: 3.

The gene calls are TRBV6-6 and TRBJ1-6; tentatively, D is TRBD1 (5 bases). The germline V gene has CDR1 MNHNY and CDR2 SVGAGI (reference sequence). The length of the CDR3 is 13 residues. Trimming took off 8 bases at V and 9 bases at J, with 14 bases between the two ends. The CDR3 DNA sequence: TGTGCCAGCGGGGGGGTTTTGGGTTCACCCCTCCACTTT. Protein product: CASGGVLGSPLHF.

The chain couples TRBV11-1 to TRBJ2-1; D tentatively reads TRBD1 or TRBD2 (6 bases each). This CDR3 contains 16 residues. CDR1 is SGHAT and CDR2 is FQDESV in the germline V gene (reference sequence). Trimming stripped 5 bases from V and 6 bases from J, with 20 bases between. For the CDR3, the DNA is TGTGCCAGCAGCCGCACGTTATCGGGGGCGACCAATGAGCAGTTCTTC. It yields the protein CASSRTLSGATNEQFF.

This clone was seen a few times. This rearrangement joins TRBV24-1 to TRBJ1-5; D not certain. The CDR3 consists of 12 residues. V lost 6 bases, J lost 7 bases, and 9 bases lay in between. Per the germline V gene, CDR1 is KGHDR and CDR2 is SFDVKD. The CDR3: CATSRWGQPQHF. As DNA, the CDR3 is TGTGCCACCAGTCGGTGGGGACAGCCCCAGCATTTT.

The chain combines TRBV18 with TRBJ1-2; D might be TRBD1 (6 bases). V lost 2 bases and J lost 7, with 11 bases in between. Germline V gives CDR1 KGHSH, CDR2 LQKENI. This CDR3 has 13 amino acids. CDR3 region: CASSPGQGTGYTF. The CDR3 bases are TGTGCCAGCTCACCAGGGCAGGGGACTGGCTACACCTTC.

The CDR3 spells CASRGLEGQIYGGNTEAFF. As DNA, the CDR3 is TGTGCCAGCAGAGGTTTGGAGGGACAGATTTACGGGGGGAACACTGAAGCTTTCTTT. This chain links TRBV7-9 with TRBJ1-1; 7 bases line up with TRBD1. This CDR3 has 19 amino acids. Germline V gives CDR1 SEHNR, CDR2 FQNEAQ (reference sequence). Germline trimming cut 6 bases from V and 1 base from J; bases unmatched to any gene: 20.

This chain uses TRBV4-1 with TRBJ1-3; no reliable D call. Per the germline V gene, CDR1 is MGHRA and CDR2 is YSYEKL. The V end lost 4 bases, the J end lost 2 bases, and 15 bases lay between the germline ends. The CDR3 spans 16 residues. CDR3 in DNA: TGCGCCAGCAGCCCCGCTGAACGGGCCCCTGGAAACACCATATATTTT. This sequence encodes CASSPAERAPGNTIYF.

This clone was observed a single time. The rearrangement joins TRBV11-2 to TRBJ1-5, with a weak D call TRBD1 (6 bases). Germline assignment: CDR1 SGHAT and CDR2 FQNNGV. The CDR3 runs 15 residues. Trimming removed 0 bases at V and 7 bases at J, with 13 bases between. The CDR3, as DNA: TGTGCCAGCAGCTTAGACAGGGGTCTGGGCCAGCCCCAGCATTTT. It translates to CASSLDRGLGQPQHF.

The chain recombines TRBV6-5 with TRBJ2-7, with D perhaps TRBD1 or TRBD2 (5 bases each). Germline CDR1 reads MNHEY; CDR2 reads SVGAGI. The CDR3 loop spans 13 amino acids. V was clipped by 8 bases and J by 2 bases, with 13 bases between them. The CDR3 region has the DNA TGTGCCAGCGGACTTACAGGCCCCTACGAGCAGTACGTC. Residues: CASGLTGPYEQYV.

The chain's CDR3 is CASSADRHGYTF. CDR3 nucleotides: TGTGCCAGCAGCGCGGACAGACATGGCTACACCTTC. The V gene is TRBV11-2, the J gene TRBJ1-2; D may be TRBD1 (6 bases). The CDR3 covers 12 residues. Trimming removed 5 bases from V and 6 bases from J, with 10 bases in between. Germline-derived CDR1 and CDR2 are SGHAT and FQNNGV. The variable domain in full, completed from reference TRBV11-2 and TRBJ1-2, reads EAGVAQSPRYKIIEKRQSVAFWCNPISGHATLYWYQQILGQGPKLLIQFQNNGVVDDSQLPKDRFSAERLKGVDSTLKIQPAKLEDSAVYLCASSADRHGYTFGSGTRLTVV.

This clone appeared once. The chain couples TRBV6-5 to TRBJ2-5, with TRBD1 matching over 7 bases. CDR3 length: 12 amino acids. V trimming: 6 bases; J trimming: 7 bases; junction bases outside the gene matches: 5. Germline V gene lookup returns CDR1 MNHEY and CDR2 SVGAGI. The CDR3 coding sequence is TGTGCCAGCAGCAACAGGGGTACGACCCAGTACTTC. Translation gives CASSNRGTTQYF.

The chain recombines TRBV19 with TRBJ2-7; D may be TRBD1 (6 bases). V lost 6 bases and J lost 2, with 14 bases in between. The CDR3 is made up of 14 amino acids. CDR1 is LNHDA, CDR2 SQIVND, per germline (reference sequence). CDR3 residues: CASSRPGQTYEQYF. CDR3 nucleotides: TGTGCCAGTAGCCGACCGGGACAAACCTACGAGCAGTACTTC.

CDR3 in amino acids: CASSISHRTRGGYTF. CDR3 nucleotide sequence: TGTGCCAGTAGTATAAGCCACAGGACGCGGGGAGGCTACACCTTC. This chain connects TRBV19 to TRBJ1-2; D possibly corresponds to TRBD1 (5 bases). Germline CDR1 LNHDA, CDR2 SQIVND (reference sequence). This CDR3 is built from 15 residues. The V gene lost 2 bases and the J gene lost 8 bases, with 18 bases spanning the gap. Filled out from reference TRBV19 and TRBJ1-2, the complete variable domain reads DGGITQSPKYLFRKEGQNVTLSCEQNLNHDAMYWYRQDPGQGLRLIYYSQIVNDFQKGDIAEGYSVSREKKESFPLTVTSAQKNPTAFYLCASSISHRTRGGYTFGSGTRLTVV.

The chain combines TRBV14 with TRBJ2-4; D is possibly TRBD2 (6 bases). Per germline, CDR1 SGHDN and CDR2 FVKESK. The CDR3 runs to 13 residues. Trimming stripped 4 bases from V and 5 bases from J, with 9 bases between. The CDR3: CASSPREENIQYF. In nucleotides, the CDR3 is TGTGCCAGCAGCCCCAGGGAGGAAAACATTCAGTACTTC.

V and J are TRBV6-2 or TRBV6-3 and TRBJ2-3; 13 nucleotides agree with TRBD2. The trim removed 4 bases at V and 3 bases at J, leaving 1 base unmatched. CDR1 and CDR2 from the germline V gene are MNHEY and SVGEGT. The CDR3 is 15 amino acids. CDR3 coding DNA: TGTGCCAGCAGTTGGACTAGCGGGAGAACAGATACGCAGTATTTT. It is translated as CASSWTSGRTDTQYF.

The chain is built from TRBV5-5 and TRBJ1-3, with D perhaps TRBD1 (5 bases). Trimming removed 1 base from V and 0 bases from J, with 14 bases in between. The germline V gene has CDR1 SGHKS and CDR2 YYEKEE (reference sequence). The CDR3 spans 17 residues. The DNA for the CDR3 is TGTGCCAGCAGCTTGATCGCAGGGTTTTACTCTGGAAACACCATATATTTT. Its translation: CASSLIAGFYSGNTIYF.

This chain joins TRBV15 and TRBJ1-5; TRBD1 matches 8 bases. The CDR3 consists of 15 residues. Trimming took 5 bases from V and 0 from J; bases not matched to a gene: 3. Germline V lookup: CDR1 LNHNV, CDR2 YYDKDF (reference sequence). This CDR3 is CATSRQGNSNQPQHF. CDR3 in DNA: TGTGCCACCAGCCGACAGGGGAATAGCAATCAGCCCCAGCATTTT.

The chain carries TRBV6-1 and TRBJ1-3; D is unresolved. The CDR3 length is 14 residues. V was trimmed by 2 bases and J by 2 bases, leaving 7 bases between them. Looked up from germline, CDR1 is MNHNS and CDR2 is SASEGT. In nucleotides, the CDR3 is TGTGCCAGCAGTGAACAGAAAACTGGAAACACCATATATTTT. Translating gives CASSEQKTGNTIYF.

The V call is TRBV10-2, the J call TRBJ2-1; 7 bases fit TRBD2. Looked up from germline, CDR1 is WSHSY and CDR2 is SAAADI. The CDR3 has 13 residues. The V and J ends lost 2 bases and 10 bases, in that order; junction bases with no gene match: 5. The CDR3 DNA sequence: TGCGCCAGCAGTGAGGCTGCGGGGGAGGAGCAGTTCTTC. Amino acids: CASSEAAGEEQFF.

The chain employs TRBV18 and TRBJ2-3; a possible D gene is TRBD1 (5 bases). The CDR3 covers 13 residues. Trimming removed 2 bases from V and 6 bases from J, with 9 bases in between. Germline lookup yields CDR1 KGHSH and CDR2 LQKENI. In nucleotides, the CDR3 is TGTGCCAGCTCACCAATGGGGCGTGATACGCAGTATTTT. It codes for CASSPMGRDTQYF. Complete variable domain (other parts from reference TRBV18 and TRBJ2-3): NAGVMQNPRHLVRRRGQEARLRCSPMKGHSHVYWYRQLPEEGLKFMVYLQKENIIDESGMPKERFSAEFPKEGPSILRIQQVVRGDSAAYFCASSPMGRDTQYFGPGTRLTVL.

This sequence joins TRBV5-1 and TRBJ1-2, with TRBD1 identical over 7 bases. Germline CDR1 reads SGHRS; CDR2 reads YFSETQ. This CDR3 has 14 amino acids. V shed 2 bases, J shed 3 bases, and the junction held 4 bases outside the gene matches. The CDR3 sequence is CASSFTGEDYGYTF. The CDR3 nucleotides are TGCGCCAGCAGCTTCACAGGGGAAGACTATGGCTACACCTTC.

The genes are TRBV7-9 and TRBJ1-6; D ambiguous. CDR1 is SEHNR and CDR2 is FQNEAQ in the germline V gene (reference sequence). This CDR3 has 14 amino acids. The V end was cut by 1 base, the J end by 4 bases, with 5 bases between. CDR3 coding DNA: TGTGCCAGCAGCTTAGGAGGTTATAATTCACCCCTCCACTTT. It codes for CASSLGGYNSPLHF.

A single count supports this clone. The rearrangement uses TRBV4-1 and TRBJ1-2; D ambiguous. The CDR3 runs to 14 residues. Germline loops: CDR1 MGHRA, CDR2 YSYEKL. V lost 6 bases to trimming and J lost 0 bases, with 11 bases between them. As DNA, the CDR3 is TGCGCCAGCAGTATGGAGGGAACTAACTATGGCTACACCTTC. It translates to CASSMEGTNYGYTF.

The chain recombines TRBV28 with TRBJ1-1, with 8 bases fitting TRBD1. The CDR3 has 15 amino acids. Trimming removed 5 bases from V and 1 base from J; junction bases left unmatched: 6. Germline V lookup: CDR1 MDHEN, CDR2 SYDVKM. CDR3 protein: CASSTRTGWNTEAFF. Here the CDR3 DNA reads TGTGCCAGCAGTACTAGGACAGGGTGGAACACTGAAGCTTTCTTT.

This clone has only a few counts. The chain links TRBV3-1 (or the pseudogene TRBV3-2) to TRBJ1-5; TRBD1 might be the D (5 bases). V was cut by 3 bases and J by 5 bases, with 14 bases left in between. Germline values: CDR1 LGHDT, CDR2 YNNKEL (reference sequence). CDR3 length equals 15 residues. The CDR3 reads CASSQQGTGDQPQHF. The CDR3 coding sequence is TGTGCCAGCAGCCAGCAGGGAACCGGGGATCAGCCCCAGCATTTT.

The rearrangement joins TRBV7-2 to TRBJ2-7; no reliable D call. The V gene lost 1 base and the J gene lost 1 base, with 11 bases spanning the gap. The CDR3 loop spans 15 amino acids. Germline assignment: CDR1 SGHTA and CDR2 FQGNSA. CDR3 nucleotide sequence: TGTGCCAGCAGCTTAGGGACGTACCGATCCTACGAGCAGTACTTC. Amino acids: CASSLGTYRSYEQYF. Drawing the rest from reference TRBV7-2 and TRBJ2-7, the complete variable domain is GAGVSQSPSNKVTEKGKDVELRCDPISGHTALYWYRQSLGQGLEFLIYFQGNSAPDKSGLPSDRFSAERTGGSVSTLTIQRTQQEDSAVYLCASSLGTYRSYEQYFGPGTRLTVT.

The chain joins TRBV5-4 to TRBJ1-1; no definite D call. The V end lost 4 bases, the J end lost 6 bases, and 16 bases lay between the germline ends. Germline values: CDR1 SGHNT, CDR2 YYREEE (reference sequence). The CDR3 runs 14 residues. The CDR3: CASSPGIRTPEAFF. CDR3 coding DNA: TGTGCCAGCAGCCCTGGTATTAGGACGCCTGAAGCTTTCTTT.

This sequence joins TRBV27 and TRBJ1-6, with 9 bases matching TRBD1. Germline CDR1 MNHEY, CDR2 SMNVEV (reference sequence). The CDR3 consists of 13 residues. V lost 8 bases and J lost 5; bases outside the gene matches: 1. Here the CDR3 DNA reads TGTGCCAGCCGGGACAGGGATAATTCACCCCTCCACTTT. Translation gives CASRDRDNSPLHF.